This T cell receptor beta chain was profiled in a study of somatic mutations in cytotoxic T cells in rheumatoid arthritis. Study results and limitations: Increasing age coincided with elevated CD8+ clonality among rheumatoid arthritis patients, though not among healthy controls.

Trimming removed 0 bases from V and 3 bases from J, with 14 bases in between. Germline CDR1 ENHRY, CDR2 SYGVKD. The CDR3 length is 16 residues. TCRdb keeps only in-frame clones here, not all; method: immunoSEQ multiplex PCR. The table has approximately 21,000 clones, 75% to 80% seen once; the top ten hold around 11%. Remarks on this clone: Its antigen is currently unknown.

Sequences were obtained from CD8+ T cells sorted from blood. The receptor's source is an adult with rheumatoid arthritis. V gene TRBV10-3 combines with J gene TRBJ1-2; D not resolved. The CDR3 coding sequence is TGTGCCATCAGTGAGTCAAGAGGGCTCAATGACTATGGCTACACCTTC. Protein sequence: CAISESRGLNDYGYTF.